This T cell receptor (beta chain) emerged from a study of T cells in women clearing cervical HPV infection. Study-level background: Controls' single incident HPV16 infection cleared within 12 months without precancer. Controls gave blood once infection was undetectable; cases at lesion identification. Study conclusions and caveats: Repertoire richness, not evenness, was significantly elevated in CIN3+ cases versus controls.

The germline V gene has CDR1 SEHNR and CDR2 FQNEAQ (reference sequence). The CDR3 sequence is 15 residues long. Profiling relied on immunoSEQ multiplex PCR, and the TCRdb table lists in-frame clones only, not all of them. Found here are 35,000 to 45,000 clones; the top ten clones hold approximately 1.2%. Remarks on this clone: Its antigen is still unknown. The read terminates 3 residues ahead of where the CDR3 ends, so the germline J gene completes it.

This clonotype was sampled from a woman aged 18-70 years with a cervical HPV16 infection that either progressed to CIN3+ or cleared (not recorded which). Input material: blood buffy coat. The chain joins TRBV7-9 to TRBJ1-2; D is unclear. The sequenced part of the CDR3 DNA is TGTGCCAGCAGCTCCCGGGGTGACTCCTACAATGAC. Protein product: CASSSRGDSYND. The full CDR3 reads CASSSRGDSYNDYTF. The full variable domain, in which reference TRBV7-9 and TRBJ1-2 provide the parts outside the CDR3, is DTGVSQNPRHKITKRGQNVTFRCDPISEHNRLYWYRQTLGQGPEFLTYFQNEAQLEKSRLLSDRFSAERPKGSFSTLEIQRTEQGDSAMYLCASSSRGDSYNDYTFGSGTRLTVV.